These 32 T cell receptor beta chains were all obtained from the same sample, sequenced in a study of spatial heterogeneity in lung cancer. MiXCR, applied by TCRdb to the 5' RACE reads, yields one record per CDR3 protein. The table lists approximately 52,000 distinct CDR3 sequences, roughly 5% of them singletons. Described time point: sample taken at primary tumor resection. Whole RNA from tumor, nontumor lung or frozen PBMC was sequenced unsorted. Sequenced here: PBMCs, sampled at surgery. All receptors come from a male donor with early-stage non-small cell lung cancer.

This clonotype showed up many times. The chain couples TRBV27 to TRBJ2-7; D might be TRBD1 or TRBD2, each matching 5 bases. Germline CDR1 is MNHEY and CDR2 is SMNVEV (reference sequence). The CDR3 extends over 13 amino acids. Trimming shortened V by 5 bases and J by 4 bases, and 12 bases separated the two germline ends. The CDR3: CASSHGAGYEQYF. The CDR3 DNA is TGTGCCAGCAGTCACGGGGCCGGTTACGAGCAGTACTTC.

This clonotype has at least ten counts. The chain combines TRBV5-1 with TRBJ2-3; possibly TRBD2 for D (5 bases). The V gene lost 0 bases and the J gene lost 6 bases, with 11 bases spanning the gap. The length of the CDR3 is 14 residues. Germline-derived CDR1 and CDR2 are SGHRS and YFSETQ. The CDR3 DNA reads as TGCGCCAGCAGCTTGGGGACTGAAGGGGATACGCAGTATTTT. As protein: CASSLGTEGDTQYF.

This chain links TRBV6-5 with TRBJ2-7, with TRBD2 as a possible D gene (6 bases). V was cut by 5 bases and J by 7 bases, with 21 bases left in between. This CDR3 spans 15 amino acids. Germline values: CDR1 MNHEY, CDR2 SVGAGI. CDR3 coding DNA: TGTGCCAGCAGTCCCCTCGGGGGTTGGATGCAAGAGCAGTACTTC. Protein sequence: CASSPLGGWMQEQYF.

Of note for this clonotype: This may be a read error, as it is one base from a much larger clone. The chain uses TRBV28 and TRBJ2-7, with TRBD2 matching 7 bases. The CDR3 contains 13 residues. Looked up from germline, CDR1 is MDHEN and CDR2 is SYDVKM. The CDR3 DNA is TGTGCCAGCAGTCCGGGGACTACCTACGAGCAGTGCTTC. It yields the protein CASSPGTTYEQCF.

This clonotype was counted many times. The rearrangement links TRBV5-1 to TRBJ2-7; D is undetermined. V was cut by 5 bases and J by 0 bases, with 15 bases left in between. The CDR3 totals 15 residues. CDR1 and CDR2 from the germline V gene are SGHRS and YFSETQ. CDR3 sequence reads: CASRIAVTSSYEQYF. Written as DNA, the CDR3 is TGCGCCAGCAGAATCGCGGTGACAAGCTCCTACGAGCAGTACTTC.

This clonotype was observed at least ten times. V is TRBV18 and J is TRBJ2-1; 9 bases are shared with TRBD1. Germline trimming cut 4 bases from V and 4 bases from J; bases unmatched to any gene: 2. The CDR3 consists of 14 residues. Germline CDR1 is KGHSH and CDR2 is LQKENI. CDR3 coding DNA: TGTGCCAGCTCACGTGGACAGGGGTACAATGAGCAGTTCTTC. Its translation is CASSRGQGYNEQFF.

This clonotype was counted at least ten times. This chain connects TRBV6-1 to TRBJ2-6; D is unclear. CDR1 and CDR2 from the germline V gene are MNHNS and SASEGT. The V end lost 2 bases, the J end lost 0 bases, and 8 bases lay between the germline ends. The CDR3 sequence is 16 residues long. As DNA, the CDR3 is TGTGCCAGCAGTGAAAAGGCAGGCTCTGGGGCCAACGTCCTGACTTTC. Translated: CASSEKAGSGANVLTF.

This clonotype was seen many times. V is TRBV2 and J is TRBJ2-1, with TRBD2 matching over 9 bases. With 2 bases clipped from V and 6 bases from J, the junction kept 17 bases outside the gene matches. There are 19 residues in the CDR3. CDR1 and CDR2 from the germline V gene are SNHLY and FYNNEI. DNA for the CDR3: TGTGCCAGCAGTGAATCATCCGGGACTAGCCTCTTAGTAGGCAATGAGCAGTTCTTC. Amino acid sequence: CASSESSGTSLLVGNEQFF.

By share, this clonotype counts as medium-sized (0.01 to 0.1%). V gene TRBV6-2 or TRBV6-3 combines with J gene TRBJ2-7, with D possibly being TRBD1 (5 bases). The CDR3 consists of 15 residues. V dropped 2 bases and J dropped 1 base, with 12 bases sitting between them. Germline CDR1 and CDR2: MNHEY and SVGEGT. Here the CDR3 DNA reads TGTGCCAGCAGTTACGGGGCAGGGCGTTCCTACGAGCAGTACTTC. Translated, it gives CASSYGAGRSYEQYF.

This clonotype was picked up many times. The chain combines TRBV23-1 with TRBJ2-1; 10 positions match TRBD1. TRBV23-1 is filed as an ORF, its function uncertain. This CDR3 has 18 residues. Germline trimming cut 0 bases from V and 6 bases from J; bases unmatched to any gene: 11. The CDR3 spells CASSQSQGTGDLINEQFF. In nucleotides, the CDR3 is TGCGCCAGCAGTCAATCCCAGGGGACAGGGGATCTCATCAATGAGCAGTTCTTC.

This clonotype was recorded many times. This chain uses TRBV6-6 with TRBJ2-3; 9 bases are shared with TRBD2. J was trimmed by 1 base and V by 5 bases; bases with no gene match: 4. This CDR3 comprises 15 residues. The germline CDR1 and CDR2 sequences are MNHNY and SVGAGI (reference sequence). CDR3 DNA: TGTGCCAGCAGTCCCGGGACTAGCCGCACAGATACGCAGTATTTT. Its translation is CASSPGTSRTDTQYF.

At least ten counts were recorded for this clonotype. CDR3 in amino acids: CSARGTGVMNTEAFF. The CDR3 DNA reads TGCAGTGCTAGGGGGACAGGCGTTATGAACACTGAAGCTTTCTTT. V and J are TRBV20-1 and TRBJ1-1; 8 bases line up with TRBD1. The germline V gene encodes CDR1 DFQATT and CDR2 SNEGSKA (reference sequence). Trimming removed 3 bases from V and 0 bases from J; junction bases left unmatched: 6. The CDR3 is made up of 15 amino acids.

This clonotype was recorded many times. The gene calls are TRBV11-3 and TRBJ2-3; 10 nucleotides line up with TRBD2. The CDR3 covers 14 residues. V dropped 5 bases and J dropped 4; count of bases not matched to a gene: 3. CDR1 is SGHNT and CDR2 is YENEEA in the germline V gene. CDR3 DNA: TGTGCCAGCAGCCCCGGGACTAGCGCAGATACGCAGTATTTT. It is translated as CASSPGTSADTQYF.

This clonotype was found many times. The genes are TRBV18 and TRBJ2-7, with D perhaps matching TRBD1 or TRBD2 (5 bases each). The V end was cut by 3 bases, the J end by 3 bases, with 9 bases between. CDR1 is KGHSH, CDR2 LQKENI, per germline. CDR3 length equals 13 residues. The DNA for the CDR3 is TGTGCCAGCTCACCGGGGACGGACTACGAGCAGTACTTC. It translates to CASSPGTDYEQYF.

This clonotype was counted many times. V gene TRBV28 combines with J gene TRBJ1-2; TRBD1 agrees at 9 bases. J was trimmed by 4 bases and V by 6 bases; bases with no gene match: 6. Per the germline V gene, CDR1 is MDHEN and CDR2 is SYDVKM. This CDR3 region has 14 residues. CDR3 sequence: CASRGTGIRYGYTF. CDR3 DNA: TGTGCCAGCAGGGGGACAGGGATTCGCTATGGCTACACCTTC.

This clonotype ranks as medium-sized. The CDR3 reads CSAQQGAYEQYF. The CDR3, as DNA: TGCAGTGCTCAACAGGGGGCATACGAGCAGTACTTC. The chain combines TRBV20-1 with TRBJ2-7; TRBD1 aligns across 9 bases. J lost 4 bases, V lost 5 bases, and 3 bases had no gene match. The CDR3 has 12 amino acids. Per germline, CDR1 DFQATT and CDR2 SNEGSKA (reference sequence).

Points on this clonotype: This could be a read error, since a much larger clone is one nucleotide away. The conserved phenylalanine or tryptophan is not found at the CDR3 terminus, so this likely reflects a read error. V usage is TRBV10-3 and J usage is TRBJ2-3; D may be TRBD1 (7 bases). V lost 4 bases, J lost 5 bases, and 10 bases lay in between. From germline, CDR1 is ENHRY and CDR2 SYGVKD. This CDR3 is 13 amino acids long. In DNA form, the CDR3 reads TGTGCCATCAGTGGACAGGGAGGAGATACGCAGTATTCT. As protein: CAISGQGGDTQYS.

This clonotype was seen many times. The gene calls are TRBV13 and TRBJ2-2; tentative D call: TRBD1 (7 bases). CDR1 and CDR2 from the germline V gene are PRHDT and FYEKMQ (reference sequence). V lost 6 bases to trimming and J lost 3 bases, with 11 bases between them. The length of the CDR3 is 14 residues. In nucleotides, the CDR3 is TGTGCCAGCAGATCCAGGGGGGACACCGGGGAGCTGTTTTTT. Amino acids: CASRSRGDTGELFF.

In DNA, the CDR3 is TGCGCCAGCAGCCCACAGCCGAACACTGAAGCTTTCTTT. Translation: CASSPQPNTEAFF. This chain connects TRBV5-1 to TRBJ1-1; D unresolved. The length of the CDR3 is 13 residues. Looked up from germline, CDR1 is SGHRS and CDR2 is YFSETQ. V lost 4 bases and J 1 base, leaving 8 bases between the germline ends.

This clonotype was seen a handful of times. V gene TRBV11-2 combines with J gene TRBJ2-3, with a tentative D call TRBD2 (5 bases). This CDR3 is built from 16 residues. Per germline, CDR1 SGHAT and CDR2 FQNNGV. Trimming pared 3 bases from V and 2 bases from J, leaving 15 bases between. The CDR3 loop reads CASSLGLDSTTDTQYF. The CDR3 DNA is TGTGCCAGCAGCTTGGGTCTGGACTCGACCACAGATACGCAGTATTTT.

This clonotype was counted ten times or more. This chain joins TRBV7-3 and TRBJ2-1; no clear D. Per germline, CDR1 SGHTA and CDR2 FQGTGA. This CDR3 is built from 16 residues. Between the trimmed V and J ends, which lost 1 base and 6 bases, there was a span of 16 bases. The CDR3, as DNA: TGTGCCAGCAGCTTAATCCCTGCCGAGACGTCCAATGAGCAGTTCTTC. It is translated as CASSLIPAETSNEQFF.

This clonotype was observed many times. The rearrangement joins TRBV7-8 to TRBJ2-2, with D perhaps matching TRBD1 (6 bases). The V gene's germline CDR1 is SGHVS and CDR2 FQNEAQ. The CDR3 extends over 16 amino acids. V shed 5 bases and J shed 1 base, with 14 bases lying between them. CDR3 protein: CASSPYRVLNTGELFF. Here the CDR3 DNA reads TGTGCCAGCAGCCCCTACAGGGTACTGAACACCGGGGAGCTGTTTTTT.

This clonotype was detected ten times or more. CDR3 region: CASSHGDRGRGELFF. CDR3 DNA sequence: TGTGCCAGCAGCCATGGCGACAGGGGGCGTGGGGAGCTGTTTTTT. The gene calls are TRBV4-2 and TRBJ2-2; 10 nucleotides line up with TRBD1. The CDR3 has 15 residues. Losses at the gene ends were 3 bases for V and 8 bases for J; bases not matched to a gene: 6. Germline lookup yields CDR1 LGHNA and CDR2 YNFKEQ.

The sample holds many counts of this clonotype. This chain joins TRBV5-1 and TRBJ2-7; the match to TRBD2 covers 14 bases. V trimming: 4 bases; J trimming: 4 bases; junction bases outside the gene matches: 7. Germline V gene sequence: CDR1 SGHRS, CDR2 YFSETQ. The CDR3 extends over 16 amino acids. The CDR3 DNA reads as TGCGCCAGCAGCGAAAGGACTAGCGGGAGGTTTTACGAGCAGTACTTC. Protein: CASSERTSGRFYEQYF. Full variable domain (outside the CDR3, taken from reference TRBV5-1 and TRBJ2-7): KAGVTQTPRYLIKTRGQQVTLSCSPISGHRSVSWYQQTPGQGLQFLFEYFSETQRNKGNFPGRFSGRQFSNSRSEMNVSTLELGDSALYLCASSERTSGRFYEQYFGPGTRLTVT.

This clonotype was detected ten times or more. V is TRBV5-4 and J is TRBJ2-5; 11 bases are a match to TRBD2. V shed 0 bases, J shed 4 bases, and the junction held 8 bases outside the gene matches. The CDR3 length is 17 residues. Germline CDR1 reads SGHNT; CDR2 reads YYREEE (reference sequence). The CDR3 DNA follows: TGTGCCAGCAGCTTGGACCCAACTAGCGGGAGAGGAGAGACCCAGTACTTC. As protein: CASSLDPTSGRGETQYF.

This clonotype has at least ten counts. The rearrangement links TRBV5-5 to TRBJ1-2; no firm D call. The CDR3 has 15 residues. Germline V gene data show CDR1 as SGHKS and CDR2 as YYEKEE (reference sequence). The germline V and J ends were trimmed by 3 bases and 0 bases, with 12 bases remaining between them. The CDR3 spells CASSSTGRANYGYTF. CDR3 nucleotides: TGTGCCAGCAGCTCCACTGGGCGTGCTAACTATGGCTACACCTTC.

This clonotype has more than one count but fewer than ten. The V and J genes are TRBV5-6 and TRBJ1-5, with D maybe TRBD1 (6 bases). The germline V gene has CDR1 SGHDT and CDR2 YYEEEE. Deletions cut 2 bases from V and 4 bases from J, with 16 bases between. The CDR3 loop spans 16 amino acids. CDR3 residues: CASSFTTGTRNQPQHF. The CDR3 DNA follows: TGTGCCAGCAGCTTCACCACCGGGACACGAAATCAGCCCCAGCATTTT.

This clonotype appeared a few times. The V call is TRBV19, the J call TRBJ2-5; D unresolved. Germline CDR1 LNHDA, CDR2 SQIVND (reference sequence). V lost 8 bases, J lost 5 bases, and 18 bases lay in between. CDR3 length equals 14 residues. DNA for the CDR3: TGTGCCAGTCGCGCGACGTTGGCTCGGGAGACCCAGTACTTC. Translation: CASRATLARETQYF.

This clonotype was seen repeatedly, ten times or more. The V call is TRBV19, the J call TRBJ1-5; a weak D match, TRBD1 (6 bases). Trimming stripped 5 bases from V and 2 bases from J, with 10 bases between. The CDR3 sequence is 14 residues long. Germline lookup yields CDR1 LNHDA and CDR2 SQIVND (reference sequence). As DNA, the CDR3 is TGTGCCAGTAGTGGTTCAGGGGGCAATCAGCCCCAGCATTTT. This gives the protein CASSGSGGNQPQHF.

The table lists this clonotype with a few counts. This chain joins TRBV6-6 and TRBJ2-1; TRBD2 matches at 7 bases. Germline V gene data show CDR1 as MNHNY and CDR2 as SVGAGI (reference sequence). V lost 7 bases to trimming and J lost 0 bases; unmatched junction nucleotides: 18. This CDR3 is built from 19 residues. The chain's CDR3 is CASKQVGVSGPSSYNEQFF. Here the CDR3 DNA reads TGTGCCAGCAAGCAGGTGGGGGTTAGCGGGCCGAGCTCCTACAATGAGCAGTTCTTC.

This clonotype was observed at least ten times. The gene calls are TRBV29-1 and TRBJ2-7, with D perhaps TRBD1 (5 bases). V lost 4 bases and J 6 bases, leaving 16 bases between the germline ends. CDR1 and CDR2 from the germline V gene are SQVTM and ANQGSEA. The CDR3 totals 13 residues. The CDR3 protein is CSVVEGATGEQYF. Written as DNA, the CDR3 is TGCAGCGTTGTGGAAGGGGCAACCGGCGAGCAGTACTTC.

This clonotype occurred many times. V and J are TRBV29-1 and TRBJ2-3, with D uncertain. Between the trimmed V and J ends, which lost 4 bases and 4 bases, there was a span of 9 bases. This CDR3 region has 12 residues. Germline V gene sequence: CDR1 SQVTM, CDR2 ANQGSEA. CDR3 loop: CSVGGVPDTQYF. CDR3 nucleotide sequence: TGCAGCGTTGGTGGGGTTCCAGATACGCAGTATTTT.